Below, 32 T cell receptor beta chains from the same sample are listed, as sequenced in a study of siplizumab effects on memory and regulatory T cells. Profiled with immunoSEQ multiplex PCR; TCRdb holds only in-frame clones, not every one. The repertoire holds more than 85,000 clones, with approximately 90% as singletons. The sequenced sample was CD4+ T cells sorted from blood. These receptors came from a human donor in good health.

The CDR3 DNA reads TGTGCCAGCTCACCACCAGGGTTGGGCTACGAGCAGTACTTC. It encodes CASSPPGLGYEQYF. V gene TRBV18 combines with J gene TRBJ2-7; D remains unclear. V lost 0 bases and J lost 3, with 9 bases in between. CDR1 is KGHSH, CDR2 LQKENI, per germline. The CDR3 runs to 14 residues.

The gene calls are TRBV28 and TRBJ2-3; 10 nucleotides match TRBD2. The V gene end was trimmed by 6 bases and the J gene end by 4 bases; junction bases not matched to a gene: 13. This CDR3 has 17 amino acids. Germline V gene data show CDR1 as MDHEN and CDR2 as SYDVKM. The CDR3 loop reads CASSQTPSGSIADTQYF. The CDR3 coding sequence is TGTGCCAGCAGCCAGACCCCTAGCGGGAGTATCGCAGATACGCAGTATTTT.

This chain connects TRBV12-5 to TRBJ2-3; 11 bases are shared with TRBD1. This CDR3 has 17 amino acids. In germline, CDR1 is LGHNT, CDR2 FRNRAP. With 2 bases clipped from V and 7 bases from J, the junction kept 11 bases outside the gene matches. This CDR3 reads CASGLILGQGASNTQYF. As DNA, the CDR3 is TGTGCTAGTGGTTTGATTTTAGGACAGGGGGCTAGTAATACGCAGTATTTT.

The chain combines TRBV7-2 with TRBJ1-2; D is perhaps TRBD1 (6 bases). The V and J ends lost 0 bases and 1 base respectively, with 9 bases between them. Germline CDR1 and CDR2: SGHTA and FQGNSA. The CDR3 covers 15 residues. For the CDR3, the DNA is TGTGCCAGCAGCTTAGCAGGGACAAATAACTATGGCTACACCTTC. Its translation: CASSLAGTNNYGYTF.

This sequence joins TRBV7-9 and TRBJ1-1; D gene uncertain. CDR3 length: 15 amino acids. Trimming removed 1 base from V and 1 base from J, with 10 bases in between. Germline V CDR1 and CDR2: SEHNR, FQNEAQ (reference sequence). The CDR3 here is CASSLDRARNTEAFF. The CDR3 nucleotides are TGTGCCAGCAGCTTAGATCGGGCAAGGAACACTGAAGCTTTCTTT.

V and J are TRBV18 and TRBJ1-2, with D perhaps TRBD1 (5 bases). With 4 bases removed from V and 4 bases from J, the gap between germline ends came to 10 bases. From germline, CDR1 is KGHSH and CDR2 LQKENI. This CDR3 comprises 13 residues. The CDR3 loop reads CASSQTDGYGYTF. CDR3 sequence (DNA): TGTGCCAGCTCACAGACAGACGGCTATGGCTACACCTTC.

The V call is TRBV7-2, the J call TRBJ1-1; no clear D. Per germline, CDR1 SGHTA and CDR2 FQGNSA. Trimming pared 3 bases from V and 4 bases from J, leaving 6 bases between. This CDR3 comprises 12 residues. The CDR3 region has the DNA TGTGCCAGCAGCTTTGCCCTCACTGAAGCTTTCTTT. It yields the protein CASSFALTEAFF.

The chain employs TRBV5-6 and TRBJ2-6, with a tentative D call TRBD1 (6 bases). V was pared by 2 bases and J by 1 base, with 10 bases between. Germline lookup yields CDR1 SGHDT and CDR2 YYEEEE. This CDR3 has 16 amino acids. The CDR3 loop reads CASSFWGQSGANVLTF. Written as DNA, the CDR3 is TGTGCCAGCAGCTTTTGGGGACAATCTGGGGCCAACGTCCTGACTTTC. Supplemented by reference TRBV5-6 and TRBJ2-6, the full variable domain reads DAGVTQSPTHLIKTRGQQVTLRCSPKSGHDTVSWYQQALGQGPQFIFQYYEEEERQRGNFPDRFSGHQFPNYSSELNVNALLLGDSALYLCASSFWGQSGANVLTFGAGSRLTVL.

The rearrangement links TRBV7-8 to TRBJ2-7, with 10 nucleotides matching TRBD1. Germline V lookup: CDR1 SGHVS, CDR2 FQNEAQ. The CDR3 contains 16 residues. Losses at the gene ends were 2 bases for V and 6 bases for J; bases not matched to a gene: 10. The CDR3 is CASSLSTGTGEGEQYF. The CDR3 DNA follows: TGTGCCAGCAGCTTAAGTACCGGGACAGGGGAAGGCGAGCAGTACTTC.

This rearrangement joins TRBV12-5 to TRBJ2-5, with D perhaps TRBD1 or TRBD2 (5 bases each). The CDR3 contains 13 residues. V was pared by 1 base and J by 4 bases, with 7 bases between. The V gene's germline CDR1 is LGHNT and CDR2 FRNRAP. CDR3 loop: CASGLGDVETQYF. In DNA, the CDR3 is TGTGCTAGTGGTTTGGGGGACGTAGAGACCCAGTACTTC.

The table lists this clone with a count of one. The CDR3 reads CASGNRGGLARETQYF. CDR3 bases: TGTGCCAGCGGTAACAGGGGTGGACTAGCTAGGGAGACCCAGTACTTC. The V gene is TRBV2, the J gene TRBJ2-5; D possibly corresponds to TRBD2 (8 bases). The V end lost 8 bases, the J end lost 5 bases, and 24 bases lay between the germline ends. CDR3 length: 16 amino acids. Per germline, CDR1 SNHLY and CDR2 FYNNEI.

This clone was found a few times. The chain has TRBV4-2 and TRBJ2-1, with 9 nucleotides matching TRBD2. Germline CDR1 LGHNA, CDR2 YNFKEQ. The CDR3 loop spans 18 amino acids. The V segment lost 1 base and the J segment 6 bases; nucleotides outside the gene matches: 13. In DNA form, the CDR3 reads TGTGCCAGCAGCCAAGTTGGGAGAAGGCTAGCGGGGATCAATGAGCAGTTCTTC. Protein sequence: CASSQVGRRLAGINEQFF.

This rearrangement joins TRBV20-1 to TRBJ2-3, with D uncertain. CDR3 length: 11 amino acids. Germline V gene lookup returns CDR1 DFQATT and CDR2 SNEGSKA (reference sequence). Trimming took 7 bases from V and 1 from J, leaving 6 bases between them. In DNA form, the CDR3 reads TGCAGTGGAACAGGCACAGATACGCAGTATTTT. Its protein product is CSGTGTDTQYF.

The rearrangement uses TRBV5-5 and TRBJ2-1; no reliable D call. Looked up from germline, CDR1 is SGHKS and CDR2 is YYEKEE (reference sequence). The V end lost 1 base, the J end lost 8 bases, and 7 bases lay between the germline ends. The CDR3 sequence is 12 residues long. CDR3 residues: CASSLTIHEQFF. In DNA, the CDR3 is TGTGCCAGCAGCTTGACTATCCATGAGCAGTTCTTC. Looking up the rest from reference TRBV5-5 and TRBJ2-1 gives the full variable domain: DAGVTQSPTHLIKTRGQQVTLRCSPISGHKSVSWYQQVLGQGPQFIFQYYEKEERGRGNFPDRFSARQFPNYSSELNVNALLLGDSALYLCASSLTIHEQFFGPGTRLTVL.

The rearrangement uses TRBV19 and TRBJ1-1; no reliable D call. The CDR3 totals 16 residues. Germline V gene lookup returns CDR1 LNHDA and CDR2 SQIVND (reference sequence). V lost 1 base and J lost 4, with 16 bases in between. The chain's CDR3 is CASSIATGGFGTEAFF. DNA of the CDR3: TGTGCCAGTAGTATAGCCACGGGCGGATTTGGCACTGAAGCTTTCTTT.

The V and J genes are TRBV7-2 and TRBJ2-1; D uncertain. This CDR3 contains 13 residues. The ends were cut back, 8 bases at V and 9 bases at J, with 17 bases in the middle. Germline V gene sequence: CDR1 SGHTA, CDR2 FQGNSA. Written as DNA, the CDR3 is TGTGCCAGCGGCGTCACAGCTATGGGTGAGCAGTTCTTC. Its protein product is CASGVTAMGEQFF.

The DNA for the CDR3 is TGCGCCAGCAGCCCGGGACCGACTACCTACGAGCAGTACTTC. It translates to CASSPGPTTYEQYF. The J gene is TRBJ2-7, the V gene TRBV5-1; D tentatively fits TRBD1 or TRBD2 (5 bases each). Germline V CDR1 and CDR2: SGHRS, YFSETQ. V was pared by 4 bases and J by 2 bases, with 13 bases between. The CDR3 runs 14 residues.

The V gene is TRBV19, the J gene TRBJ2-2; unclear D gene. The CDR3 contains 14 residues. The V end lost 10 bases, the J end lost 5 bases, and 17 bases lay between the germline ends. Germline values: CDR1 LNHDA, CDR2 SQIVND (reference sequence). The DNA of the CDR3 is TGTGCCACCAAAGACGTGGGCCGGACCGGGGAGCTGTTTTTT. It encodes CATKDVGRTGELFF.

The rearrangement joins TRBV2 to TRBJ2-1; D remains unclear. Germline loops: CDR1 SNHLY, CDR2 FYNNEI. Between the trimmed V and J ends, which lost 2 bases and 8 bases, there was a span of 7 bases. This CDR3 is 12 amino acids long. Written as DNA, the CDR3 is TGTGCCAGCAGTGAAAGGTATCATGAGCAGTTCTTC. Translated: CASSERYHEQFF.

This chain uses TRBV5-1 with TRBJ2-5; TRBD2 might be the D (6 bases). Trimming took off 4 bases at V and 4 bases at J, with 17 bases between the two ends. In germline, CDR1 is SGHRS, CDR2 YFSETQ. The CDR3 is 15 amino acids. This CDR3 is CASSPGTALGETQYF. In nucleotides, the CDR3 is TGCGCCAGCAGCCCCGGGACTGCCCTCGGAGAGACCCAGTACTTC.

Points on this clone: Other nucleotide sequences in the sample specify the same CDR3. This chain uses TRBV19 with TRBJ2-1; 14 bases map to TRBD2. Germline-derived CDR1 and CDR2 are LNHDA and SQIVND (reference sequence). With 6 bases clipped from V and 7 bases from J, the junction kept 5 bases outside the gene matches. CDR3 length equals 15 residues. For the CDR3, the DNA is TGTGCCAGTAGCAGACTAGCGGGAGGGGGGAATGAGCAGTTCTTC. This sequence encodes CASSRLAGGGNEQFF.

The CDR3 nucleotides are TGTGCCAGTAGTTACGACAGGCGGAGAACTGAAGCTTTCTTT. Encoded protein: CASSYDRRRTEAFF. This chain links TRBV19 with TRBJ1-1, with TRBD1 as a possible D gene (6 bases). V was pared by 5 bases and J by 5 bases, with 15 bases between. CDR3 length: 14 amino acids. CDR1 is LNHDA, CDR2 SQIVND, per germline (reference sequence).

The gene calls are TRBV7-2 and TRBJ2-1; D remains ambiguous. V was trimmed by 6 bases and J by 12 bases, leaving 12 bases between them. Germline CDR1 and CDR2: SGHTA and FQGNSA. This CDR3 has 11 residues. CDR3 nucleotides: TGTGCCAGCAGAACAGAGTTTAGGCAGTTCTTC. As protein: CASRTEFRQFF.

This clone showed up just once. The chain recombines TRBV6-1 with TRBJ2-7, with TRBD1 matching 7 bases. The CDR3 sequence is 13 residues long. The V gene end was trimmed by 7 bases and the J gene end by 2 bases; junction bases not matched to a gene: 5. From germline, CDR1 is MNHNS and CDR2 SASEGT. The CDR3 sequence: CASKRDRAYEQYF. For the CDR3, the DNA is TGTGCCAGCAAGAGGGACAGAGCCTACGAGCAGTACTTC.

V usage is TRBV2 and J usage is TRBJ1-5; TRBD1 agrees at 7 bases. This CDR3 has 15 amino acids. V dropped 6 bases and J dropped 6; count of bases not matched to a gene: 11. CDR1 and CDR2 from the germline V gene are SNHLY and FYNNEI. The CDR3 loop reads CASRDRSLRGQPQHF. For the CDR3, the DNA is TGTGCCAGCAGGGACAGGTCGTTGCGGGGTCAGCCCCAGCATTTT.

This chain uses TRBV5-1 with TRBJ1-1, with a weak D call TRBD1 (6 bases). This CDR3 contains 15 residues. Deletions cut 0 bases from V and 3 bases from J, with 12 bases between. Germline assignment: CDR1 SGHRS and CDR2 YFSETQ. The CDR3 nucleotides are TGCGCCAGCAGCTTGGACAGGGTAAGGGACACTGAAGCTTTCTTT. Amino acids: CASSLDRVRDTEAFF.

This chain connects TRBV6-1 to TRBJ1-6; D is unresolved. The V and J ends lost 1 base and 13 bases respectively, with 14 bases between them. This CDR3 is 14 amino acids long. Germline V gene data show CDR1 as MNHNS and CDR2 as SASEGT. The DNA for the CDR3 is TGTGCCAGCAGTGAAGAGGTAGATACTTTCCCCCTCCACTTT. This translates into CASSEEVDTFPLHF.

The chain recombines TRBV29-1 with TRBJ2-7; TRBD1 might be the D (5 bases). Trimming left V 6 bases short and J 0 bases short, with 12 bases between. The germline V gene has CDR1 SQVTM and CDR2 ANQGSEA. CDR3 length: 13 residues. The DNA of the CDR3 is TGCAGCGTCCCTGGGGCGAGCTCCTACGAGCAGTACTTC. Translating it yields CSVPGASSYEQYF.

This rearrangement joins TRBV18 to TRBJ1-6; TRBD1 matches 7 bases. J gave up 8 bases and V 6 bases, and 13 bases lay outside the gene matches. The CDR3 is 16 residues long. Germline CDR1 and CDR2: KGHSH and LQKENI. CDR3 amino acids: CASSQTGPMSDSPLHF. The CDR3 DNA sequence: TGTGCCAGCTCGCAGACAGGGCCTATGAGCGATTCACCCCTCCACTTT. Full variable domain (missing parts from reference TRBV18 and TRBJ1-6): NAGVMQNPRHLVRRRGQEARLRCSPMKGHSHVYWYRQLPEEGLKFMVYLQKENIIDESGMPKERFSAEFPKEGPSILRIQQVVRGDSAAYFCASSQTGPMSDSPLHFGNGTRLTVT.

As regards this clone: One end of the junction is discordant with germline, which a read error may explain. This chain's CDR3 is CASRESGGSNPLF. CDR3 nucleotide sequence: TGTGCCAGCAGGGAAAGTGGCGGGAGTAACCCACTCTTC. J is TRBJ2-1 and V is TRBV6-1; the match to TRBD2 covers 7 bases. CDR1 and CDR2 from the germline V gene are MNHNS and SASEGT. The CDR3 runs 13 residues.

This chain joins TRBV6-5 and TRBJ2-1; no clear D. Germline V gene sequence: CDR1 MNHEY, CDR2 SVGAGI. The length of the CDR3 is 13 residues. Trimming removed 6 bases from V and 9 bases from J, with 15 bases in between. The CDR3 reads CASSPVVAAEQFF. In nucleotides, the CDR3 is TGTGCCAGCAGCCCGGTGGTGGCGGCTGAGCAGTTCTTC.

The genes are TRBV18 and TRBJ2-3; no clear D. The ends were cut back, 8 bases at V and 2 bases at J, with 11 bases in the middle. The CDR3 covers 13 residues. CDR1 and CDR2 from the germline V gene are KGHSH and LQKENI. Written as DNA, the CDR3 is TGTGCCAGCCGCGGTGGCAACACAGATACGCAGTATTTT. Its protein product is CASRGGNTDTQYF.